This T cell receptor beta chain was observed in a study of PD-1 blockade in classical Hodgkin lymphoma. Produced via immunoSEQ multiplex PCR; TCRdb's table is partial and in-frame only. This sample has more than 25,000 clones, with 70% to 90% found just once. No patient escaped relapse after autologous stem cell transplantation, and brentuximab vedotin exposure varied. Applied to thawed PBMCs, magnetic negative selection was the method used to isolate CD8+ T cells. The TCR sequence derives from a human donor with classical Hodgkin lymphoma. The source was CD8+ T cells from blood, collected at baseline.

The CDR3 DNA is TGCGCCAGCAGCTCTACGGGAGATGGGGAGGAAAAACTGTTTTTT. This encodes CASSSTGDGEEKLFF. This chain uses TRBV5-1 with TRBJ1-4; D is ambiguous. The germline gives CDR1 SGHRS, CDR2 YFSETQ. This CDR3 is built from 15 residues. Trimming shortened V by 3 bases and J by 8 bases, and 17 bases separated the two germline ends.